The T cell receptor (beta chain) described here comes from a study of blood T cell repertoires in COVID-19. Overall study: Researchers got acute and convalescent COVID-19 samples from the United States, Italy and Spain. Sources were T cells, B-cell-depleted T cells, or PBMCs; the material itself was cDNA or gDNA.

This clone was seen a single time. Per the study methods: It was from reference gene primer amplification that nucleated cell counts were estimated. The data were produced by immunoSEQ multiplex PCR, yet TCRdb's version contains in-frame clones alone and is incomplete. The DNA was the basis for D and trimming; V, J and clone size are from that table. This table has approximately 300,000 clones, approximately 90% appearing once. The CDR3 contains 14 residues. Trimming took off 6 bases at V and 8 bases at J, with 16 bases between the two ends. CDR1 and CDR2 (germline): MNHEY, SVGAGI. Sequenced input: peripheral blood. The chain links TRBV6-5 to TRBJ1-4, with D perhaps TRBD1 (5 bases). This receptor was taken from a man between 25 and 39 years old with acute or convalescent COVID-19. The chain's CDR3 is CASRNPRVPEKLFF. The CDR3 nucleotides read TGTGCCAGCAGAAACCCCAGGGTTCCCGAAAAACTGTTTTTT.